Below, 14 T cell receptor beta chains from the same sample are listed, as sequenced in a study of blood T cell repertoires in COVID-19. TCRdb's table, derived via immunoSEQ multiplex PCR, lists solely in-frame clones and lacks some. The table records under 150,000 clones, 70% to 90% of them present only once. The source material was peripheral blood. Source of these receptors: a man aged 65 to 85 with active COVID-19.

This rearrangement joins TRBV4-1 to TRBJ2-2, with D possibly TRBD2 on 7 matching bases. CDR1 is MGHRA, CDR2 YSYEKL, per germline. CDR3 length equals 16 residues. Trimming cost V 4 bases and J 8 bases, with 20 bases left between them. CDR3: CASSPRGGGEAGELFF. Here the CDR3 DNA reads TGCGCCAGCAGCCCGAGGGGGGGCGGGGAAGCTGGGGAGCTGTTTTTT.

The V and J genes are TRBV5-4 and TRBJ2-1; 10 nucleotides line up with TRBD2. The CDR3 is 15 amino acids. Trimming cost V 2 bases and J 5 bases; bases outside gene matches: 4. CDR1 and CDR2 from the germline V gene are SGHNT and YYREEE (reference sequence). CDR3 nucleotides: TGTGCCAGCAGCTTCCCAACTAGCGGGGACAATGAGCAGTTCTTC. Its translation is CASSFPTSGDNEQFF.

This clone was seen many times. The chain joins TRBV6-6 to TRBJ1-5; 12 bases align to TRBD1. The V and J ends lost 5 bases and 5 bases, in that order; junction bases with no gene match: 10. The CDR3 has 17 residues. CDR1 and CDR2 (germline): MNHNY, SVGAGI (reference sequence). CDR3 region: CASSPGQGARLDQPQHF. CDR3 sequence (DNA): TGTGCCAGCAGTCCGGGACAGGGGGCGCGTTTGGATCAGCCCCAGCATTTT.

The chain links TRBV7-2 to TRBJ2-7; D not certain. CDR1 is SGHTA, CDR2 FQGNSA, per germline. The CDR3 runs 13 residues. V lost 8 bases and J lost 1, with 12 bases in between. This CDR3 reads CASEGDGSYEQYF. The CDR3 DNA follows: TGTGCCAGCGAAGGTGACGGGTCCTACGAGCAGTACTTC.

The rearrangement uses TRBV7-3 and TRBJ1-2, with a possible D match to TRBD1 (6 bases). CDR3 length: 13 residues. Trimming stripped 3 bases from V and 6 bases from J, with 11 bases between. Germline V lookup: CDR1 SGHTA, CDR2 FQGTGA. The CDR3 nucleotides read TGTGCCAGCAGCTTTAGGGAGGGGGATGGCTACACCTTC. Amino acids: CASSFREGDGYTF.

V is TRBV24-1 and J is TRBJ2-1; D may be TRBD1 (6 bases). Deletions cut 7 bases from V and 1 base from J, with 7 bases between. Germline CDR1 KGHDR, CDR2 SFDVKD. The CDR3 loop spans 13 amino acids. The CDR3 region is CATRQGSYNEQFF. CDR3 DNA: TGTGCCACCAGACAGGGATCCTACAATGAGCAGTTCTTC.

The V gene is TRBV19, the J gene TRBJ1-2, with D perhaps TRBD1 (6 bases). V lost 7 bases and J 4 bases, leaving 10 bases between the germline ends. The CDR3 contains 12 residues. Germline loops: CDR1 LNHDA, CDR2 SQIVND (reference sequence). CDR3: CASNTGSYGYTF. CDR3 nucleotide sequence: TGTGCCAGTAATACAGGGAGCTATGGCTACACCTTC. The complete variable domain, with remaining parts taken from reference TRBV19 and TRBJ1-2, reads DGGITQSPKYLFRKEGQNVTLSCEQNLNHDAMYWYRQDPGQGLRLIYYSQIVNDFQKGDIAEGYSVSREKKESFPLTVTSAQKNPTAFYLCASNTGSYGYTFGSGTRLTVV.

V usage is TRBV11-2 and J usage is TRBJ1-2; weak D call: TRBD1 (5 bases). The CDR3 is 14 amino acids. The V end was cut by 5 bases, the J end by 8 bases, with 18 bases between. The germline CDR1 and CDR2 sequences are SGHAT and FQNNGV. The chain's CDR3 is CASSLAGGAEGYTF. CDR3 in DNA: TGTGCCAGCAGCCTAGCAGGAGGGGCTGAAGGCTACACCTTC.

The chain joins TRBV18 to TRBJ2-1, with 9 positions matching TRBD1. The length of the CDR3 is 13 residues. CDR1 and CDR2 from the germline V gene are KGHSH and LQKENI. V was clipped by 8 bases and J by 8 bases; unmatched bases: 7. CDR3 DNA: TGTGCCAGCAGGGGACAGGGAGGCGATGAGCAGTTCTTC. This gives the protein CASRGQGGDEQFF.

V is TRBV5-1 and J is TRBJ2-1; D might be TRBD1 (6 bases). Germline V lookup: CDR1 SGHRS, CDR2 YFSETQ. The CDR3 spans 17 residues. Trimming pared 4 bases from V and 1 base from J, leaving 18 bases between. The CDR3 protein is CASSTDSEGVSYNEQFF. Written as DNA, the CDR3 is TGCGCCAGCAGCACCGACAGCGAGGGGGTTTCCTACAATGAGCAGTTCTTC.

V gene TRBV7-9 combines with J gene TRBJ1-2; TRBD1 might be the D (5 bases). CDR3 length: 14 amino acids. Germline CDR1 SEHNR, CDR2 FQNEAQ (reference sequence). V lost 5 bases, J lost 4 bases, and 14 bases lay in between. CDR3 loop: CASSPPGFSYGYTF. The CDR3 DNA follows: TGTGCCAGCAGCCCCCCAGGGTTCAGCTATGGCTACACCTTC.

The chain employs TRBV28 and TRBJ2-5, with 10 positions matching TRBD1. There are 14 residues in the CDR3. CDR1 is MDHEN, CDR2 SYDVKM, per germline. The J segment lost 6 bases and the V segment lost 6 bases, leaving 7 bases of the junction unmatched. CDR3 region: CASSRRDRGKTQYF. The DNA of the CDR3 is TGTGCCAGCAGCCGACGGGACAGGGGTAAGACCCAGTACTTC.

This chain connects TRBV7-3 to TRBJ1-5; D is unclear. The CDR3 runs 17 residues. Trimming pared 7 bases from V and 1 base from J, leaving 20 bases between. From germline, CDR1 is SGHTA and CDR2 FQGTGA. The DNA of the CDR3 is TGTGCCAGCACCGGCCGGGATGGGGAAAGAAGCAATCAGCCCCAGCATTTT. Translating it yields CASTGRDGERSNQPQHF.

This clone was seen ten or more times. V gene TRBV7-9 combines with J gene TRBJ1-6, with a weak D call TRBD1 (6 bases). This CDR3 is built from 12 residues. CDR1 SEHNR and CDR2 FQNEAQ come from the germline V gene (reference sequence). The ends were cut back, 5 bases at V and 14 bases at J, with 13 bases in the middle. CDR3 amino acids: CASSIPRGSLHF. The CDR3 DNA is TGTGCCAGCAGCATACCCAGGGGATCCCTCCACTTT. The complete variable domain, with remaining parts taken from reference TRBV7-9 and TRBJ1-6, reads DTGVSQNPRHKITKRGQNVTFRCDPISEHNRLYWYRQTLGQGPEFLTYFQNEAQLEKSRLLSDRFSAERPKGSFSTLEIQRTEQGDSAMYLCASSIPRGSLHFGNGTRLTVT.